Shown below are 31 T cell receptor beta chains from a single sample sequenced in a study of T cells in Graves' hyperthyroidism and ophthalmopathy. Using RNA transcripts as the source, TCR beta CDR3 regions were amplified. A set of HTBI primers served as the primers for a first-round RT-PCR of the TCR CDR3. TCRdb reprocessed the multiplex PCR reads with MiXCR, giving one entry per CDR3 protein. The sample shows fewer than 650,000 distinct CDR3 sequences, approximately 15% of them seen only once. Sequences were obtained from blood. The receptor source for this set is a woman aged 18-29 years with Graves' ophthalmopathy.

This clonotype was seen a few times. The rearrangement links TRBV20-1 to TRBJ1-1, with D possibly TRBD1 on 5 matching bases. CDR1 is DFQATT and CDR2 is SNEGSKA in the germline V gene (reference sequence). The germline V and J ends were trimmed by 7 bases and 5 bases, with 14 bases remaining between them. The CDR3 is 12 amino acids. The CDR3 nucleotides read TGCAGTGGAAGGGACCTGAGGACTGAAGCTTTCTTT. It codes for CSGRDLRTEAFF.

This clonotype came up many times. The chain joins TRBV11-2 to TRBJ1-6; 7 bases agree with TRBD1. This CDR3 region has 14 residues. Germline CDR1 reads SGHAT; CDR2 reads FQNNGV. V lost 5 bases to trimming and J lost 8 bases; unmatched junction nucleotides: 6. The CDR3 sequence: CASSLQTGDSPLHF. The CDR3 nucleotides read TGTGCCAGCAGCCTCCAAACAGGGGATTCACCCCTCCACTTT.

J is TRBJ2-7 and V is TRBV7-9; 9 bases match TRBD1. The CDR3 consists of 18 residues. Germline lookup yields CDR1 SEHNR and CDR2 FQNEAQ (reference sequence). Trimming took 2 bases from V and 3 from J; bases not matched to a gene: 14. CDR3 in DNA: TGTGCCAGCAGCTTAACGGCGGGACAGGGAGATGGGAGCTACGAGCAGTACTTC. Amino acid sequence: CASSLTAGQGDGSYEQYF.

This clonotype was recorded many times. DNA of the CDR3: TGTGCCAGCAGTTTTTCATTACTCGGACTAGCGGGATTTTACGAGCAGTACTTC. Residues: CASSFSLLGLAGFYEQYF. The V gene is TRBV6-2 or TRBV6-3, the J gene TRBJ2-7, with 12 bases matching TRBD2. The CDR3 is 18 amino acids. The V and J ends lost 4 bases and 4 bases, in that order; junction bases with no gene match: 14. Germline CDR1 reads MNHEY; CDR2 reads SVGEGT.

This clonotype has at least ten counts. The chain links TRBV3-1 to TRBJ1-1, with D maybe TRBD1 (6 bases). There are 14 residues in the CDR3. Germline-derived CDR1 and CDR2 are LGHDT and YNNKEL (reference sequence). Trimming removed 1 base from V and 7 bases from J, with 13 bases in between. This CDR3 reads CASSQGGAGIEAFF. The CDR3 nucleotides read TGTGCCAGCAGCCAAGGGGGGGCTGGGATTGAAGCTTTCTTT.

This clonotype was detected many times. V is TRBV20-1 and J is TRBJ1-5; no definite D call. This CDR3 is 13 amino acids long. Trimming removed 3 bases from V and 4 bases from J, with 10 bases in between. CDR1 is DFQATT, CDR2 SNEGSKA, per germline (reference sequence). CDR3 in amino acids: CSASDTANQPQHF. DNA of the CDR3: TGCAGTGCTAGCGATACAGCGAATCAGCCCCAGCATTTT.

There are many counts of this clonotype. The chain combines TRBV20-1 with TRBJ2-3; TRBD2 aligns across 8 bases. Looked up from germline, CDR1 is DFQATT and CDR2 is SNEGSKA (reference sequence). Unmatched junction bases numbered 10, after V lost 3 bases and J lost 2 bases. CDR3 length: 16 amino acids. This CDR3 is CSARSLTSGDTDTQYF. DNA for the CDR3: TGCAGTGCTAGGTCCCTTACTAGCGGCGACACAGATACGCAGTATTTT.

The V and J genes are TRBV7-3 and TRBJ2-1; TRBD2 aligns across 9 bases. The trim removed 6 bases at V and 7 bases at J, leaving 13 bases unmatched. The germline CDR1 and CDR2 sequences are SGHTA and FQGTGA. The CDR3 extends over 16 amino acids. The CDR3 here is CASSRGASGIRNEQFF. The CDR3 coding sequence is TGTGCCAGCAGTCGGGGGGCTAGCGGGATTAGGAATGAGCAGTTCTTC.

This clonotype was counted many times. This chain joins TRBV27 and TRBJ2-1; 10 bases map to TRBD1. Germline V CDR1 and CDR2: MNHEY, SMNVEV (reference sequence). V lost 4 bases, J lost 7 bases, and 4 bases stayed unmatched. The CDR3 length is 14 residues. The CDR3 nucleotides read TGTGCCAGCAGTTCCGGGACAGGGGTTAATGAGCAGTTCTTC. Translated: CASSSGTGVNEQFF.

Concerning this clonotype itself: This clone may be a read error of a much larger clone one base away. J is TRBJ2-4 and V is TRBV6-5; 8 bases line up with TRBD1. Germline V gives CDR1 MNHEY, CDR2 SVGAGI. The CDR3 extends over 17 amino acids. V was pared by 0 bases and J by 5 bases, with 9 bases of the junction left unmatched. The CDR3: CASSYSFRGQDENIQYF. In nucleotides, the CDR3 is TGTGCCAGCAGTTACTCGTTCAGGGGACAGGACGAAAACATTCAGTACTTC.

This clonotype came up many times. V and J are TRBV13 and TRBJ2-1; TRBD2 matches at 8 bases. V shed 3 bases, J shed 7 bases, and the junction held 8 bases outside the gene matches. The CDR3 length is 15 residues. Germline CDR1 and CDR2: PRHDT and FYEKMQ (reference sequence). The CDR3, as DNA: TGTGCCAGCAGCTTCGGAGCGGGAGCGTTGAATGAGCAGTTCTTC. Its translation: CASSFGAGALNEQFF.

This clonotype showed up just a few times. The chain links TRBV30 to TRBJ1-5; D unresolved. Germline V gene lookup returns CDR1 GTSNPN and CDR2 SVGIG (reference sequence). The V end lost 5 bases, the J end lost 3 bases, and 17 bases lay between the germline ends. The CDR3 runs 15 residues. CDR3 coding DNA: TGTGCCTGGGCCCGGTTGGACGGGTTCAATCAGCCCCAGCATTTT. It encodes CAWARLDGFNQPQHF. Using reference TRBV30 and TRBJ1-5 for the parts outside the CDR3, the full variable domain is SQTIHQWPATLVQPVGSPLSLECTVEGTSNPNLYWYRQAAGRGLQLLFYSVGIGQISSEVPQNLSASRPQDRQFILSSKKLLLSDSGFYLCAWARLDGFNQPQHFGDGTRLSIL.

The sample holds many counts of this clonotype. The CDR3: CASSLLDGTNEQFF. In nucleotides, the CDR3 is TGTGCCAGCAGCCTCCTAGACGGTACCAATGAGCAGTTCTTC. The V gene is TRBV7-2, the J gene TRBJ2-1; D remains ambiguous. CDR1 and CDR2 from the germline V gene are SGHTA and FQGNSA. CDR3 length: 14 residues. Trimming stripped 5 bases from V and 6 bases from J, with 14 bases between.

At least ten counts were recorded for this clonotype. CDR3 sequence reads: CSAPRADTQYF. As DNA, the CDR3 is TGCAGTGCACCAAGGGCGGATACGCAGTATTTT. V and J are TRBV20-1 and TRBJ2-3; D is ambiguous. Trimming pared 6 bases from V and 6 bases from J, leaving 10 bases between. Germline V CDR1 and CDR2: DFQATT, SNEGSKA (reference sequence). This CDR3 has 11 amino acids.

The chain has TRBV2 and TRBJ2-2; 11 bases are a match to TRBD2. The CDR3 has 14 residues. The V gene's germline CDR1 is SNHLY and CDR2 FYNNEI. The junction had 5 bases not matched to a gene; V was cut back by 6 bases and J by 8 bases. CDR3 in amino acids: CASRERLAGGELFF. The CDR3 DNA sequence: TGTGCCAGCAGGGAGAGACTAGCGGGAGGGGAGCTGTTTTTT.

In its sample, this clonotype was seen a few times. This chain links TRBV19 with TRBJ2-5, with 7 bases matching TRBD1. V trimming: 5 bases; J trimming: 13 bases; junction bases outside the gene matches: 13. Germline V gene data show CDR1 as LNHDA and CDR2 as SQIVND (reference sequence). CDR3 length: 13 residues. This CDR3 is CASSGPIGQVMYF. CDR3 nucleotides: TGTGCCAGTAGTGGCCCTATTGGACAGGTGATGTACTTC.

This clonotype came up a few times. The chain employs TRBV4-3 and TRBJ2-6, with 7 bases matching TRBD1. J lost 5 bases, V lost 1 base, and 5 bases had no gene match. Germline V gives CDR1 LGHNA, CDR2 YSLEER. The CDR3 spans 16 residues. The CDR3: CASSQGLTGRANVLTF. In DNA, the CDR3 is TGCGCCAGCAGCCAAGGATTGACAGGGCGGGCCAACGTCCTGACTTTC.

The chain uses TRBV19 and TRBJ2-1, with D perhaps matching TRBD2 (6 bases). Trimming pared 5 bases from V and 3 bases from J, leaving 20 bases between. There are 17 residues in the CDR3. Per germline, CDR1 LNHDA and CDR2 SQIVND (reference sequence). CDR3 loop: CASSVPGGRTIYNEQFF. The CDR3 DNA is TGTGCCAGTAGTGTTCCCGGAGGGCGGACCATCTACAATGAGCAGTTCTTC.

CDR3 loop: CSAPGLSSLAVRNTIYF. In DNA, the CDR3 is TGCAGTGCCCCCGGTCTAAGCTCCCTCGCCGTTAGAAACACCATATATTTT. The chain couples TRBV20-1 to TRBJ1-3; no firm D call. There are 17 residues in the CDR3. CDR1 DFQATT and CDR2 SNEGSKA come from the germline V gene (reference sequence). Trimming took off 6 bases at V and 5 bases at J, with 26 bases between the two ends.

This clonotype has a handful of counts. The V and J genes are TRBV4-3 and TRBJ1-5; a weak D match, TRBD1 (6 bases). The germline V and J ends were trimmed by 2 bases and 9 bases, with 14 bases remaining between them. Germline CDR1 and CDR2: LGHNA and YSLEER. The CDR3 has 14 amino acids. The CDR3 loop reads CASSQQTDSWPQHF. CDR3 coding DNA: TGCGCCAGCAGCCAACAAACGGACAGCTGGCCCCAGCATTTT.

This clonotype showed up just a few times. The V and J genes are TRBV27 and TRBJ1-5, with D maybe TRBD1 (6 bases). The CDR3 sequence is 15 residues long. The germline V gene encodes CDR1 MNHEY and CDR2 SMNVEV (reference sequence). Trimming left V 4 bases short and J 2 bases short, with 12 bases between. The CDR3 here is CASSSYYRGNQPQHF. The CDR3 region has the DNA TGTGCCAGCAGTTCCTATTACAGGGGCAATCAGCCCCAGCATTTT.

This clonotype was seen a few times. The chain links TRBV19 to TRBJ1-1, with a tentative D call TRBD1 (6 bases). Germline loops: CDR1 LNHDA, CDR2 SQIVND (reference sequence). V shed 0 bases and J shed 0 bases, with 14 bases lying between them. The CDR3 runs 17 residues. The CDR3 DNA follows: TGTGCCAGTAGTATAGATCAGGGGTGGGCTATGAACACTGAAGCTTTCTTT. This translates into CASSIDQGWAMNTEAFF.

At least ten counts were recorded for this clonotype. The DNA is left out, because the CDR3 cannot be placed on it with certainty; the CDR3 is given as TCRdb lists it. CDR3: CASSFLERPATEAFF. The chain joins TRBV12-3 or TRBV12-4 to TRBJ1-1. 15 amino acids form the CDR3, both terminal residues included.

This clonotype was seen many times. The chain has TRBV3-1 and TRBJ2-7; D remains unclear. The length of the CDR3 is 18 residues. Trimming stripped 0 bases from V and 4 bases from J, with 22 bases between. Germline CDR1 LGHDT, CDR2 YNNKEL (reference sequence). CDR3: CASSQDLPRTWKEYEQYF. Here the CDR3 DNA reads TGTGCCAGCAGCCAAGATCTCCCCAGGACGTGGAAAGAGTACGAGCAGTACTTC.

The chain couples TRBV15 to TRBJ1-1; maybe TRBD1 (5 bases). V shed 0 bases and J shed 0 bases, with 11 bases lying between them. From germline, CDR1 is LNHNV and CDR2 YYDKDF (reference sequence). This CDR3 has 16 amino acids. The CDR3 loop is CATSRDYGRVNTEAFF. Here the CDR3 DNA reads TGTGCCACCAGCAGAGATTATGGCAGGGTGAACACTGAAGCTTTCTTT.

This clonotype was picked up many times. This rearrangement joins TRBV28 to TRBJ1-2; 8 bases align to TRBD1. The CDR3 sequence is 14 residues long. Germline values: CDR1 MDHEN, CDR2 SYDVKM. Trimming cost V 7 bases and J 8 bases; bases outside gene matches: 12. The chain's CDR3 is CASIGGQGARGYTF. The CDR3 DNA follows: TGTGCCAGCATTGGGGGGCAGGGGGCGCGAGGCTACACCTTC.

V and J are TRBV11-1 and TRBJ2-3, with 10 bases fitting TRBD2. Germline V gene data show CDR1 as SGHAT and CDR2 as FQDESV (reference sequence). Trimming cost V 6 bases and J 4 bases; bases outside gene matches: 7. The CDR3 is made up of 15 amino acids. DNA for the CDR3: TGTGCCAGCAGGGGGACTAGCGTAGGTGCAGATACGCAGTATTTT. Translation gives CASRGTSVGADTQYF.

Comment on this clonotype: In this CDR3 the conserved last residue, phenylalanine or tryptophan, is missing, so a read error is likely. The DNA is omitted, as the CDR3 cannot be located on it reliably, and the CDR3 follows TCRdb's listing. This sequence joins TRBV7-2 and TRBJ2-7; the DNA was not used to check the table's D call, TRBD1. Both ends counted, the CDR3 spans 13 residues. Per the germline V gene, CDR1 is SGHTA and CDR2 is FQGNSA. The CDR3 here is CASSHSPFRDREI.

CDR3 protein: CATSDFGTGTGELFF. In DNA form, the CDR3 reads TGTGCCACCAGTGATTTTGGAACAGGGACCGGGGAGCTGTTTTTT. V is TRBV24-1 and J is TRBJ2-2, with D possibly matching TRBD1 (6 bases). The V gene's germline CDR1 is KGHDR and CDR2 SFDVKD. This CDR3 region has 15 residues. Trimming left V 1 base short and J 5 bases short, with 10 bases between.

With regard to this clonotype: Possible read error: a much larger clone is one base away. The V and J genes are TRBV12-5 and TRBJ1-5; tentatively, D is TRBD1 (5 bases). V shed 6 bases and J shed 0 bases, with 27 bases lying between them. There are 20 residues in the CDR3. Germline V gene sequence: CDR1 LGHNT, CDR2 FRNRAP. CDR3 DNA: TGTGCTAGTGGCCATCATACCACAGGAGCCAGCGTTTATAGCAATCAGCCCCAGCATTTT. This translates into CASGHHTTGASVYSNQPQHF. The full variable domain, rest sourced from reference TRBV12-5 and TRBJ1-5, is DARVTQTPRHKVTEMGQEVTMRCQPILGHNTVFWYRQTMMQGLELLAYFRNRAPLDDSGMPKDRFSAEMPDATLATLKIQPSEPRDSAVYFCASGHHTTGASVYSNQPQHFGDGTRLSIL.

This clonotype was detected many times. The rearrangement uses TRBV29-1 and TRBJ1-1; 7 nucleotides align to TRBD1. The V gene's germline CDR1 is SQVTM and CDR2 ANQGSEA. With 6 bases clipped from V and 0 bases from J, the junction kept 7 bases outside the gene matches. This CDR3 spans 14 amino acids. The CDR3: CSVAGTVLNTEAFF. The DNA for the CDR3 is TGCAGCGTCGCCGGGACAGTCCTGAACACTGAAGCTTTCTTT.